This T cell receptor (beta chain) was identified in a study of blood T cell repertoires in COVID-19. The CDR3 consists of 13 residues. Germline V gene data show CDR1 as MNHEY and CDR2 as SVGAGI. With 6 bases removed from V and 3 bases from J, the gap between germline ends came to 9 bases. Clones were read by immunoSEQ multiplex PCR, and TCRdb kept only the in-frame ones, dropping some. The data contain just over 250,000 clones, about 87% of them singletons. The sample consisted of peripheral blood. This sequence originates from a man aged 60 to 75 who had recovered from COVID-19. The chain has TRBV6-5 and TRBJ1-5; D is uncertain. The CDR3 DNA sequence: TGTGCCAGCAGGCTGACATCCAATCAGCCCCAGCATTTT. This encodes CASRLTSNQPQHF.